The rows below give T cell receptor beta chains drawn from one sample of a study of OX40 agonist ivuxolimab in advanced cancers. Clones were sequenced by immunoSEQ multiplex PCR, and TCRdb holds only the in-frame ones, with some missing. In the table there are 99,000 or so clones, around 92% of which are singletons. The sample here was CD4+ or CD8+ T cells sorted from blood, taken in a trial of the OX40 agonist ivuxolimab. These receptors all come from an adult with an advanced solid tumor such as melanoma, head and neck, liver or kidney cancer. The CDR3 runs from the conserved cysteine through the conserved F or W. A D gene is named only where the DNA matches it firmly. Expanded clones get a size class; other rows say once, few or many, or leave the size out.

J	size	length	V	D	CDR3	DNA
TRBJ2-3	-	15	TRBV27	TRBD2	CASRGMGRGTSTQYF	TGTGCCAGCAGAGGGATGGGGCGGGGGACCAGTACGCAGTATTTT
TRBJ1-6	-	15	TRBV6-7	-	CASSYASSYNSPLHF	TGTGCCAGCAGTTACGCCAGCTCCTATAATTCACCCCTCCACTTT
TRBJ2-3	-	17	TRBV28	-	CASSLAGGLQGADTQYF	TGTGCCAGCAGTTTAGCGGGGGGCCTCCAGGGGGCAGATACGCAGTATTTT
TRBJ2-1	-	17	TRBV9	TRBD2	CASSVSGGASRRNEQFF	TGTGCCAGCAGCGTTAGCGGGGGGGCGTCGAGGCGCAATGAGCAGTTCTTC
TRBJ2-3	once	15	TRBV30	-	CAWSVPSGPRGTQYF	TGTGCCTGGAGTGTACCCAGCGGGCCCCGGGGTACGCAGTATTTT
TRBJ1-5	-	15	TRBV5-6	-	CASSLGRGSNQPQHF	TGTGCCAGCAGCTTGGGGCGGGGTAGCAATCAGCCCCAGCATTTT
TRBJ2-3	-	12	TRBV2	-	CASRISTDTQYF	TGTGCCAGCAGGATAAGCACAGATACGCAGTATTTT
TRBJ1-6	-	13	TRBV6-5	-	CASSPDRLAPLHF	TGTGCCAGCAGTCCTGACAGGCTGGCACCCCTCCACTTT
TRBJ1-3	-	12	TRBV5-1	TRBD1	CASRLGTGDIYF	TGCGCCAGCAGGCTTGGGACAGGGGACATATATTTT
TRBJ1-5	once	14	TRBV7-8	TRBD1	CASSVMTGTQPQHF	TGTGCCAGCAGCGTCATGACAGGGACTCAGCCCCAGCATTTT
TRBJ1-2	once	18	TRBV5-4	TRBD1	CASSLTGTGGVRNYGYTF	TGTGCCAGCAGCTTGACCGGGACAGGGGGCGTTAGAAACTATGGCTACACCTTC
TRBJ2-2	-	14	TRBV6-4	-	CASSDYQGTGELFF	TGTGCCAGCAGTGACTATCAGGGTACCGGGGAGCTGTTTTTT
TRBJ2-5	-	13	TRBV11-1	-	CASSGKGRDTQYF	TGTGCCAGCAGCGGCAAAGGCAGGGACACCCAGTACTTC
TRBJ2-3	-	16	TRBV4-3	-	CASSPATSDRTDTQYF	TGCGCCAGCTCCCCGGCTACCAGCGACCGCACAGATACGCAGTATTTT
TRBJ2-3	-	14	TRBV5-1	TRBD1	CASSWGQGPDTQYF	TGCGCCAGCAGCTGGGGACAGGGACCAGATACGCAGTATTTT
TRBJ1-4	-	16	TRBV15	-	CATSPLVWGQAEKLFF	TGTGCCACCAGTCCCCTAGTATGGGGGCAGGCTGAAAAACTGTTTTTT
TRBJ2-1	once	14	TRBV6-4	-	CASSVGDAYNEQFF	TGTGCCAGCAGTGTAGGGGATGCCTACAATGAGCAGTTCTTC
TRBJ1-2	-	14	TRBV28	TRBD1	CASSLSTGGHGYTF	TGTGCCAGCAGTTTGTCTACAGGGGGACATGGCTACACCTTC
TRBJ2-3	-	12	TRBV5-4	-	CASSSNTDTQYF	TGTGCCAGCAGCTCGAACACAGATACGCAGTATTTT
TRBJ1-5	few	16	TRBV28	-	CASSFPWAGGNQPQHF	TGTGCCAGCAGTTTTCCATGGGCAGGGGGCAATCAGCCCCAGCATTTT
TRBJ1-5	-	14	TRBV6-5	-	CASSYSGWDQPQHF	TGTGCCAGCAGTTACTCGGGGTGGGATCAGCCCCAGCATTTT
TRBJ2-1	-	15	TRBV5-1	TRBD2	CASSSGRSSYNEQFF	TGCGCCAGCTCCAGCGGGAGGTCTTCCTACAATGAGCAGTTCTTC